The 27 T cell receptor beta chains presented below share a single source sample, sequenced in a study of cytomegalovirus exposure and HLA in healthy donors. PCR was performed using 60 Vbeta and 13 Jbeta primers. TCRdb's table, derived via immunoSEQ multiplex PCR, lists solely in-frame clones and lacks some. The repertoire holds 84,000 or so clones, 70% to 85% seen once, with roughly 2.3% in the top ten. The sequencing input was PBMCs. The receptor set was obtained from a woman aged 50 to 60 in good health and CMV-seronegative.

The rearrangement links TRBV18 to TRBJ1-6, with 8 bases lining up with TRBD1. The germline V gene encodes CDR1 KGHSH and CDR2 LQKENI. CDR3 length: 18 amino acids. Trimming cost V 2 bases and J 7 bases; bases outside gene matches: 13. CDR3 loop: CASSPKGPGQGSNSPLHF. The CDR3 DNA reads as TGTGCCAGCTCACCAAAAGGTCCCGGACAGGGAAGCAATTCACCCCTCCACTTT.

The chain combines TRBV5-1 with TRBJ2-1; 8 bases are a match to TRBD2. Germline-derived CDR1 and CDR2 are SGHRS and YFSETQ. The CDR3 has 17 residues. Losses at the gene ends were 4 bases for V and 3 bases for J; bases not matched to a gene: 12. The CDR3 DNA reads TGCGCCAGCAGCGCCCAGGGGTGGCGGGGGGACTACAATGAGCAGTTCTTC. Translating gives CASSAQGWRGDYNEQFF.

The chain has TRBV2 and TRBJ1-1; TRBD1 might be the D (5 bases). The V and J ends lost 11 bases and 1 base respectively, with 14 bases between them. The CDR3 contains 13 residues. Germline CDR1 is SNHLY and CDR2 is FYNNEI. The CDR3 bases are TGTGCCGGGGTCTTAACAGGGAACACTGAAGCTTTCTTT. This codes for CAGVLTGNTEAFF.

This chain joins TRBV4-2 and TRBJ2-5; the match to TRBD1 covers 10 bases. The J call may be incorrect, as the DNA end agrees better with TRBJ2-7. CDR1 is LGHNA, CDR2 YNFKEQ, per germline. The CDR3 spans 15 residues. Here the CDR3 DNA reads TGTGCCAGCAGCTACACCCGGGACAGGGGCTACGAGCAGTACTTC. Amino acids: CASSYTRDRGYEQYF.

For the CDR3, the DNA is TGTGCCAGCAGCGTAGGGGGGGGGACAGGGTACAATGAGCAGTTCTTC. This codes for CASSVGGGTGYNEQFF. V and J are TRBV9 and TRBJ2-1; TRBD1 agrees at 9 bases. V gave up 0 bases and J gave up 4 bases; unmatched junction bases: 5. Germline values: CDR1 SGDLS, CDR2 YYNGEE. The CDR3 is 16 amino acids.

This clone has only a few counts. This chain uses TRBV11-2 with TRBJ1-6, with 7 nucleotides matching TRBD1. This CDR3 comprises 15 residues. The V gene's germline CDR1 is SGHAT and CDR2 FQNNGV. V lost 2 bases and J lost 8; bases outside the gene matches: 6. DNA for the CDR3: TGTGCCAGCAGCTTACAACAGGGGTGGGATTCACCCCTCCACTTT. This translates into CASSLQQGWDSPLHF.

The chain recombines TRBV28 with TRBJ2-7, with D unresolved. CDR1 MDHEN and CDR2 SYDVKM come from the germline V gene. V lost 3 bases, J lost 3 bases, and 6 bases lay in between. The CDR3 covers 12 residues. The CDR3 DNA reads TGTGCCAGCAGTTTGTCGAGCTACGAGCAGTACTTC. This codes for CASSLSSYEQYF.

This chain connects TRBV27 to TRBJ1-6; unclear D gene. V gave up 8 bases and J gave up 12 bases, with 20 bases separating them. CDR1 is MNHEY and CDR2 is SMNVEV in the germline V gene (reference sequence). The CDR3 is 14 residues long. The CDR3 sequence: CASGPGLPEGPLHF. In nucleotides, the CDR3 is TGTGCCAGCGGACCGGGCCTGCCCGAGGGACCCCTCCACTTT.

This chain links TRBV7-9 with TRBJ1-4; no firm D call. The V and J ends lost 4 bases and 2 bases respectively, with 8 bases between them. Germline lookup yields CDR1 SEHNR and CDR2 FQNEAQ (reference sequence). This CDR3 contains 14 residues. CDR3 coding DNA: TGTGCCAGCAGCTCCGGTCGGACTAATGAAAAACTGTTTTTT. Amino acids: CASSSGRTNEKLFF. Looking up the rest from reference TRBV7-9 and TRBJ1-4 gives the full variable domain: DTGVSQNPRHKITKRGQNVTFRCDPISEHNRLYWYRQTLGQGPEFLTYFQNEAQLEKSRLLSDRFSAERPKGSFSTLEIQRTEQGDSAMYLCASSSGRTNEKLFFGSGTQLSVL.

Concerning this clone itself: Other DNA sequences within the sample encode an identical CDR3. The chain is built from TRBV28 and TRBJ2-7; 7 bases line up with TRBD1. CDR1 is MDHEN and CDR2 is SYDVKM in the germline V gene. The CDR3 length is 14 residues. Trimming removed 5 bases from V and 2 bases from J; junction bases left unmatched: 6. Written as DNA, the CDR3 is TGTGCCAGCAGTCAACAGGGGCCAACCTACGAGCAGTACTTC. This translates into CASSQQGPTYEQYF.

A few counts support this clone. The rearrangement uses TRBV7-9 and TRBJ2-1; 10 positions match TRBD2. V gave up 4 bases and J gave up 6 bases; unmatched junction bases: 18. This CDR3 spans 19 amino acids. The germline CDR1 and CDR2 sequences are SEHNR and FQNEAQ (reference sequence). The CDR3 region is CASSSGGGGERGGLNEQFF. The CDR3 nucleotides read TGTGCCAGCAGCTCCGGTGGTGGGGGAGAGCGGGGGGGCCTCAATGAGCAGTTCTTC.

The chain links TRBV27 to TRBJ1-2, with 9 nucleotides matching TRBD1. The CDR3 spans 14 residues. V gave up 5 bases and J gave up 8 bases; unmatched junction bases: 9. Germline CDR1 MNHEY, CDR2 SMNVEV (reference sequence). The CDR3 loop is CASSIGQGPGGYTF. DNA for the CDR3: TGTGCCAGCAGTATAGGACAGGGGCCGGGAGGCTACACCTTC.

This rearrangement joins TRBV5-4 to TRBJ1-4; 7 bases align to TRBD1. The CDR3 spans 15 residues. V was clipped by 3 bases and J by 8 bases; unmatched bases: 10. Looked up from germline, CDR1 is SGHNT and CDR2 is YYREEE (reference sequence). Here the CDR3 DNA reads TGTGCCAGCAGCTCTGACACCCAGGGGGGCGAAAAACTGTTTTTT. Translating gives CASSSDTQGGEKLFF.

This chain uses TRBV9 with TRBJ1-4, with D possibly TRBD1 on 6 matching bases. CDR3 length: 15 amino acids. The germline V and J ends were trimmed by 3 bases and 3 bases, with 12 bases remaining between them. CDR1 SGDLS and CDR2 YYNGEE come from the germline V gene. DNA for the CDR3: TGTGCCAGCAGCGCGTCGGCAGGGGCTAATGAAAAACTGTTTTTT. Its translation is CASSASAGANEKLFF.

The CDR3 region is CASSINDRGVFSTEAFF. As DNA, the CDR3 is TGTGCCAGTAGTATAAATGACAGGGGCGTATTTAGCACTGAAGCTTTCTTT. The V and J genes are TRBV19 and TRBJ1-1, with 8 bases identical to TRBD1. The V gene's germline CDR1 is LNHDA and CDR2 SQIVND (reference sequence). The CDR3 totals 17 residues. V trimming: 2 bases; J trimming: 4 bases; junction bases outside the gene matches: 12.

The gene calls are TRBV4-2 and TRBJ2-7; 9 bases are a match to TRBD1. Germline V gives CDR1 LGHNA, CDR2 YNFKEQ. V lost 4 bases to trimming and J lost 0 bases; unmatched junction nucleotides: 1. This CDR3 contains 14 residues. The CDR3 sequence is CASSPGQGSYEQYF. The DNA of the CDR3 is TGTGCCAGCAGCCCGGGACAGGGCTCCTACGAGCAGTACTTC.

V usage is TRBV29-1 and J usage is TRBJ2-5, with TRBD2 as a possible D gene (6 bases). The J call may be wrong; the DNA end is better matched by TRBJ2-7. CDR1 is SQVTM and CDR2 is ANQGSEA in the germline V gene. There are 15 residues in the CDR3. CDR3 nucleotide sequence: TGCAGCGTTGAAGGGGCGGGGAGCCCTCGCTACGAGCAGTACTTC. Translating it yields CSVEGAGSPRYEQYF.

Notes on this clone: A junction boundary mismatches the germline segment, possibly from a read error. The chain carries TRBV18 and TRBJ1-1; 7 bases are shared with TRBD1. Germline lookup yields CDR1 KGHSH and CDR2 LQKENI. There are 14 residues in the CDR3. This CDR3 reads CASSPQGWRTEAFF. The CDR3 nucleotides are TGTGCCAGCTCTCCACAGGGGTGGCGAACTGAAGCTTTCTTT.

The chain recombines TRBV6-6 with TRBJ2-7; the D gene is possibly TRBD1 (5 bases). The CDR3 runs 14 residues. The germline V gene has CDR1 MNHNY and CDR2 SVGAGI (reference sequence). DNA of the CDR3: TGTGTCAGCAGTTACTCGTCGACAGCTTACGAGCAGTACGTC. This gives the protein CVSSYSSTAYEQYV.

CDR3 nucleotides: TGTGCCAGCAGCTTAACACTAGCGGGGGCGGAAGAGACCCAGTACTTC. Translation gives CASSLTLAGAEETQYF. V and J are TRBV11-2 and TRBJ2-5; 11 bases match TRBD2. This CDR3 is built from 16 residues. Trimming cost V 2 bases and J 3 bases; bases outside gene matches: 5. Germline V gene data show CDR1 as SGHAT and CDR2 as FQNNGV.

DNA for the CDR3: TGTGCCAGCAGCGAAGGGTTAGTTAGCGCTGAAGCTTTCTTT. Amino acids: CASSEGLVSAEAFF. This chain joins TRBV5-6 and TRBJ1-1; D gene unclear. The V and J ends lost 4 bases and 6 bases respectively, with 16 bases between them. The CDR3 spans 14 residues. Germline CDR1 and CDR2: SGHDT and YYEEEE.

The rearrangement links TRBV28 to TRBJ1-1; D is uncertain. Per the germline V gene, CDR1 is MDHEN and CDR2 is SYDVKM. The V gene lost 0 bases and the J gene lost 0 bases, with 8 bases spanning the gap. The CDR3 has 15 residues. For the CDR3, the DNA is TGTGCCAGCAGTTTATGGGCGGGCATGAACACTGAAGCTTTCTTT. Translation gives CASSLWAGMNTEAFF. The complete variable domain, with remaining parts taken from reference TRBV28 and TRBJ1-1, reads DVKVTQSSRYLVKRTGEKVFLECVQDMDHENMFWYRQDPGLGLRLIYFSYDVKMKEKGDIPEGYSVSREKKERFSLILESASTNQTSMYLCASSLWAGMNTEAFFGQGTRLTVV.

The chain has TRBV2 and TRBJ2-2; D unresolved. Trimming shortened V by 6 bases and J by 1 base, and 9 bases separated the two germline ends. Germline CDR1 and CDR2: SNHLY and FYNNEI. The CDR3 runs 14 residues. The CDR3 is CASSLLVNTGELFF. DNA of the CDR3: TGTGCCAGCAGCCTCTTAGTGAACACCGGGGAGCTGTTTTTT.

The rearrangement links TRBV19 to TRBJ1-5, with a weak D call TRBD1 (6 bases). Trimming removed 4 bases from V and 8 bases from J, with 18 bases in between. Germline lookup yields CDR1 LNHDA and CDR2 SQIVND (reference sequence). The CDR3 covers 15 residues. CDR3 in amino acids: CASSTITGTTEPQHF. The CDR3 DNA follows: TGTGCCAGTAGTACCATAACAGGGACGACGGAGCCCCAGCATTTT.

In the case of this clone: Other DNA sequences in the same sample also yield this CDR3. The rearrangement joins TRBV28 to TRBJ1-1; D uncertain. V lost 3 bases to trimming and J lost 1 base, with 3 bases between them. The CDR3 totals 12 residues. The germline CDR1 and CDR2 sequences are MDHEN and SYDVKM. CDR3 coding DNA: TGTGCCAGCAGTTTTCGGAACACTGAAGCTTTCTTT. Its protein is CASSFRNTEAFF.

V usage is TRBV7-2 and J usage is TRBJ2-7; 8 nucleotides align to TRBD1. The germline gives CDR1 SGHTA, CDR2 FQGNSA. Trimming took 5 bases from V and 6 from J; bases not matched to a gene: 6. The CDR3 length is 13 residues. Here the CDR3 DNA reads TGTGCCAGCAGCCCCGGACAGGGTGCCGAGCAGTACTTC. It yields the protein CASSPGQGAEQYF.

The V and J genes are TRBV5-6 and TRBJ1-1; D remains unclear. V lost 1 base to trimming and J lost 2 bases, with 6 bases between them. The germline V gene encodes CDR1 SGHDT and CDR2 YYEEEE. This CDR3 spans 13 amino acids. CDR3 sequence (DNA): TGTGCCAGCAGCTTGACCTATAACACTGAAGCTTTCTTT. Translating it yields CASSLTYNTEAFF.